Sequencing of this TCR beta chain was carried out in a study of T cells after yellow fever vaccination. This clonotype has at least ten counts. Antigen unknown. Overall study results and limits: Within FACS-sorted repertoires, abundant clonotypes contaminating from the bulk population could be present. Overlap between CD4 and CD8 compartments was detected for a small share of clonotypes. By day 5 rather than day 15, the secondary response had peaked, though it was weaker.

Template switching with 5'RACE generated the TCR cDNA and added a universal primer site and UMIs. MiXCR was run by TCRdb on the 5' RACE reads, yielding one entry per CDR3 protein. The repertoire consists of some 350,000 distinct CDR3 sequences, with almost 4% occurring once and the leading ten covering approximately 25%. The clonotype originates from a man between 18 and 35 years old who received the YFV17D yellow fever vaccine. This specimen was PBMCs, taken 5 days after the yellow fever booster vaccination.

The CDR3 here is CSVEFNGDTGELFF. The CDR3 DNA follows: TGCAGCGTTGAATTTAACGGGGACACCGGGGAGCTGTTTTTT. The chain employs TRBV29-1 and TRBJ2-2; D possibly corresponds to TRBD2 (5 bases). The V and J ends lost 2 bases and 3 bases respectively, with 10 bases between them. Germline CDR1 and CDR2: SQVTM and ANQGSEA. This CDR3 comprises 14 residues.